The sequence of this T cell receptor (beta chain) was determined in a study of blood T cell repertoires in COVID-19. The ends lost 2 bases at V and 9 bases at J; junction bases unmatched: 6. This CDR3 spans 16 amino acids. Germline CDR1 and CDR2: MNHEY and SMNVEV (reference sequence). This clone was recorded a few times. Under the authors' procedure: Nucleated cell number was recorded as an estimate derived from reference gene primer amplification. Some clones are missing from TCRdb's copy, which holds only in-frame ones; the method was immunoSEQ multiplex PCR. That table furnishes V, J and clone size, whereas the DNA furnished D and trimming. The top ten hold 3% to 4% of the sample, which has about 110,000 clones, approximately 82% seen once.

This clonotype was sampled from an elderly woman with acute or convalescent COVID-19. The sequenced material came from peripheral blood. The rearrangement links TRBV27 to TRBJ2-1; 14 bases align to TRBD2. The CDR3 loop reads CASSLRLAGGPGEQFF. The CDR3 DNA reads TGTGCCAGCAGTTTAAGACTAGCGGGGGGGCCCGGTGAGCAGTTCTTC.